A single sample gave rise to the 27 T cell receptor beta chains below, sequenced in a study of identical twins. TCRdb re-derived calls from the 5' RACE reads in MiXCR, one entry per CDR3 protein. The sample lists approximately 630,000 distinct CDR3 sequences, about 7% occurring once. These records were also assigned to another study, of yellow fever vaccine responses in identical twins.

The sequenced sample was PBMCs. All receptors come from a woman younger than 30 in good health.

Many counts were recorded for this clonotype. The chain combines TRBV6-1 with TRBJ1-6; D is unresolved. Per germline, CDR1 MNHNS and CDR2 SASEGT. This CDR3 has 15 amino acids. V gave up 4 bases and J gave up 5 bases, with 12 bases separating them. DNA for the CDR3: TGTGCCAGCAGTGGGGCAGGCGTGAATAATTCACCCCTCCACTTT. Its translation: CASSGAGVNNSPLHF.

This chain joins TRBV12-3 or TRBV12-4 and TRBJ1-2, with D possibly being TRBD1 (5 bases). The CDR3 runs to 14 residues. Trimming removed 5 bases at V and 8 bases at J, with 18 bases between. CDR3 region: CASSPMDTGVGYTF. The CDR3 nucleotides read TGTGCCAGCAGTCCGATGGACACGGGGGTCGGCTACACCTTC.

This chain joins TRBV3-1 and TRBJ2-7, with TRBD2 matching over 8 bases. Germline V gives CDR1 LGHDT, CDR2 YNNKEL (reference sequence). The CDR3 totals 14 residues. J was trimmed by 6 bases and V by 0 bases; bases with no gene match: 4. DNA for the CDR3: TGTGCCAGCAGCCAAGATCCGGGGGGGGGCGAGCAGTACGTC. Its protein is CASSQDPGGGEQYV.

This clonotype occurred a few times. The V gene is TRBV12-3 or TRBV12-4, the J gene TRBJ2-5; TRBD2 matches at 8 bases. This CDR3 spans 15 amino acids. V shed 3 bases, J shed 7 bases, and the junction held 10 bases outside the gene matches. CDR3 sequence: CASSFSFFRGGTQYF. In nucleotides, the CDR3 is TGTGCCAGCAGTTTCTCTTTTTTCCGGGGGGGGACCCAGTACTTC.

This clonotype was picked up many times. The rearrangement uses TRBV20-1 and TRBJ1-2; maybe TRBD1 (5 bases). The germline V and J ends were trimmed by 3 bases and 1 base, with 6 bases remaining between them. This CDR3 region has 12 residues. Per germline, CDR1 DFQATT and CDR2 SNEGSKA (reference sequence). Here the CDR3 DNA reads TGCAGTGCTAGGGGGGATAACTATGGCTACACCTTC. This sequence encodes CSARGDNYGYTF.

This clonotype appeared a few times. J is TRBJ2-7 and V is TRBV7-9; 13 positions match TRBD2. Per the germline V gene, CDR1 is SEHNR and CDR2 is FQNEAQ (reference sequence). The CDR3 is 17 amino acids. The ends lost 5 bases at V and 4 bases at J; junction bases unmatched: 11. This CDR3 is CASSPRHGLAGEYEQYF. The CDR3 nucleotides read TGTGCCAGCAGCCCCCGACATGGACTAGCGGGAGAGTACGAGCAGTACTTC.

The sample holds a few counts of this clonotype. The genes are TRBV14 and TRBJ2-1; tentative D call: TRBD2 (5 bases). The CDR3 has 13 amino acids. Trimming pared 2 bases from V and 9 bases from J, leaving 11 bases between. Germline-derived CDR1 and CDR2 are SGHDN and FVKESK. CDR3 residues: CASSQREYSEQFF. For the CDR3, the DNA is TGTGCCAGCAGCCAAAGGGAGTATAGTGAGCAGTTCTTC. Based on the CDR3 plus reference TRBV14 and TRBJ2-1, the full variable domain is EAGVTQFPSHSVIEKGQTVTLRCDPISGHDNLYWYRRVMGKEIKFLLHFVKESKQDESGMPNNRFLAERTGGTYSTLKVQPAELEDSGVYFCASSQREYSEQFFGPGTRLTVL.

There are many counts of this clonotype. J is TRBJ1-2 and V is TRBV5-1; unclear D gene. This CDR3 contains 14 residues. Trimming pared 0 bases from V and 7 bases from J, leaving 13 bases between. CDR1 and CDR2 from the germline V gene are SGHRS and YFSETQ. DNA for the CDR3: TGCGCCAGCAGCTTGGGACAAGGATTGGGTGGCTACACCTTC. This codes for CASSLGQGLGGYTF.

The sample holds a few counts of this clonotype. The V call is TRBV12-3 or TRBV12-4, the J call TRBJ2-1; 13 bases map to TRBD2. V was clipped by 6 bases and J by 9 bases; unmatched bases: 8. The CDR3 contains 15 residues. CDR3 DNA sequence: TGTGCCAGCAGCACAGGACTAGCGGGAGTTGGTGAGCAGTTCTTC. As protein: CASSTGLAGVGEQFF.

This clonotype was seen repeatedly, ten times or more. The chain uses TRBV6-2 or TRBV6-3 and TRBJ2-3, with D unclear. The V end was cut by 8 bases, the J end by 6 bases, with 18 bases between. Germline V gene sequence: CDR1 MNHEY, CDR2 SVGEGT. The CDR3 has 14 amino acids. The CDR3 DNA reads as TGTGCCAGCGGGAACCCCCCAAGGACCGATACGCAGTATTTT. Protein: CASGNPPRTDTQYF.

Ten or more counts support this clonotype. V is TRBV24-1 and J is TRBJ2-2, with D possibly TRBD1 on 6 matching bases. Germline CDR1 KGHDR, CDR2 SFDVKD. V lost 9 bases and J lost 1, with 17 bases in between. The CDR3 loop spans 16 amino acids. CDR3 region: CATAETGRGNTGELFF. CDR3 nucleotide sequence: TGTGCCACCGCTGAGACAGGCAGGGGGAACACCGGGGAGCTGTTTTTT.

The V gene is TRBV27, the J gene TRBJ2-1, with 9 bases lining up with TRBD2. The CDR3 is 19 residues long. CDR1 is MNHEY and CDR2 is SMNVEV in the germline V gene (reference sequence). The trim removed 7 bases at V and 3 bases at J, leaving 19 bases unmatched. As DNA, the CDR3 is TGTGCCAGCACCCTAATAGGATCTAGCGGGGCAATCAACTACAATGAGCAGTTCTTC. This gives the protein CASTLIGSSGAINYNEQFF.

The chain has TRBV20-1 and TRBJ2-2, with unresolved D. This CDR3 is built from 12 residues. V lost 3 bases, J lost 7 bases, and 9 bases lay in between. The V gene's germline CDR1 is DFQATT and CDR2 SNEGSKA (reference sequence). CDR3 sequence (DNA): TGCAGTGCTAGGCGTCAAAACGGGGAGCTGTTTTTT. Translated: CSARRQNGELFF.

There are many counts of this clonotype. CDR3: CASSYPSGGTSTDTQYF. The CDR3 bases are TGTGCCAGCAGTTATCCTAGCGGGGGAACTAGCACAGATACGCAGTATTTT. The chain employs TRBV12-3 or TRBV12-4 and TRBJ2-3, with 10 bases fitting TRBD2. CDR3 length equals 17 residues. With 4 bases clipped from V and 0 bases from J, the junction kept 7 bases outside the gene matches.

The rearrangement links TRBV5-1 to TRBJ2-1; TRBD1 aligns across 9 bases. V lost 5 bases, J lost 8 bases, and 14 bases stayed unmatched. The CDR3 runs 16 residues. Germline CDR1 SGHRS, CDR2 YFSETQ. This chain's CDR3 is CASRKWTGAGEDEQFF. The CDR3, as DNA: TGCGCCAGCAGAAAGTGGACAGGGGCGGGTGAGGATGAGCAGTTCTTC.

This chain links TRBV7-9 with TRBJ2-5; 11 nucleotides align to TRBD2. V lost 4 bases, J lost 6 bases, and 7 bases stayed unmatched. There are 15 residues in the CDR3. Looked up from germline, CDR1 is SEHNR and CDR2 is FQNEAQ (reference sequence). In nucleotides, the CDR3 is TGTGCCAGCAGCTCTGTAGCGGGAGGGAGGCAGACCCAGTACTTC. Translation gives CASSSVAGGRQTQYF.

This clonotype has just a few counts. This chain joins TRBV12-3 or TRBV12-4 and TRBJ1-3, with unresolved D. V dropped 6 bases and J dropped 0 bases, with 15 bases sitting between them. This CDR3 region has 16 residues. The CDR3 bases are TGTGCCAGCAGCCGCCCCGGGGTTTCCTCTGGAAACACCATATATTTT. Its protein product is CASSRPGVSSGNTIYF.

This clonotype was recorded at least ten times. The chain employs TRBV10-3 and TRBJ2-7, with 9 positions matching TRBD2. From germline, CDR1 is ENHRY and CDR2 SYGVKD. The CDR3 is 13 residues long. The trim removed 5 bases at V and 3 bases at J, leaving 2 bases unmatched. CDR3 sequence reads: CAISLAGDYEQYF. The CDR3, as DNA: TGTGCCATCAGTTTAGCGGGAGACTACGAGCAGTACTTC.

V is TRBV10-3 and J is TRBJ2-1; 9 nucleotides line up with TRBD2. CDR1 and CDR2 (germline): ENHRY, SYGVKD. The V gene end was trimmed by 5 bases and the J gene end by 8 bases; junction bases not matched to a gene: 7. The CDR3 contains 14 residues. The CDR3 DNA follows: TGTGCCATCAGTCCCGGGACTAGCCGCCATGAGCAGTTCTTC. Translated: CAISPGTSRHEQFF.

This clonotype was recorded many times. V gene TRBV29-1 combines with J gene TRBJ2-1; 10 bases agree with TRBD2. Losses at the gene ends were 7 bases for V and 2 bases for J; bases not matched to a gene: 11. There are 16 residues in the CDR3. Germline V gives CDR1 SQVTM, CDR2 ANQGSEA. Here the CDR3 DNA reads TGCAGCGCCTCACTCCTAGCGGGAGCCACCTACAATGAGCAGTTCTTC. Its protein is CSASLLAGATYNEQFF.

This clonotype showed up just a few times. The chain couples TRBV3-1 to TRBJ2-2, with D hard to call. CDR3 length: 14 residues. Deletions cut 4 bases from V and 5 bases from J, with 11 bases between. CDR1 and CDR2 (germline): LGHDT, YNNKEL (reference sequence). CDR3 in amino acids: CASSPPWATGELFF. DNA of the CDR3: TGTGCCAGCAGCCCCCCCTGGGCAACCGGGGAGCTGTTTTTT.

The rearrangement links TRBV7-2 to TRBJ2-3; possible D gene TRBD2, 5 bases. Trimming took off 6 bases at V and 4 bases at J, with 14 bases between the two ends. The CDR3 covers 14 residues. Germline V lookup: CDR1 SGHTA, CDR2 FQGNSA. The CDR3 sequence: CASSTRGFSDTQYF. DNA for the CDR3: TGTGCCAGCAGTACCCGCGGGTTTTCAGATACGCAGTATTTT.

V gene TRBV28 combines with J gene TRBJ2-4, with D maybe TRBD2 (6 bases). The CDR3 has 16 residues. Germline CDR1 is MDHEN and CDR2 is SYDVKM. V lost 4 bases, J lost 0 bases, and 13 bases lay in between. For the CDR3, the DNA is TGTGCCAGCAGTTCGGGAGCGGGCCTAGCCAAAAACATTCAGTACTTC. Protein product: CASSSGAGLAKNIQYF.

This clonotype was seen only a few times. The chain uses TRBV3-1 and TRBJ2-1; 8 nucleotides align to TRBD2. The ends lost 5 bases at V and 6 bases at J; junction bases unmatched: 9. CDR3 size: 15 residues. Per the germline V gene, CDR1 is LGHDT and CDR2 is YNNKEL (reference sequence). CDR3 DNA sequence: TGTGCCAGCAGCGAAAGCGGGAGTAACGGCAATGAGCAGTTCTTC. Amino acid sequence: CASSESGSNGNEQFF.

This clonotype was found many times. The V gene is TRBV21-1, the J gene TRBJ1-1; the table gives TRBD1 as D, unverified against the DNA. TRBV21-1 is designated a pseudogene. This CDR3 is built from 16 residues. CDR3 sequence: CASKKDREDRVTEAFF. CDR3 DNA: TGTGCCAGCAAAAAAGACAGGGAGGACAGGGTCACTGAAGCTTTCTTT.

This clonotype occurred many times. V gene TRBV5-1 combines with J gene TRBJ2-7, with 9 bases that match TRBD2. V shed 1 base, J shed 2 bases, and the junction held 4 bases outside the gene matches. Germline-derived CDR1 and CDR2 are SGHRS and YFSETQ. The CDR3 spans 15 residues. The CDR3 sequence: CASSLRPSGTYEQYF. The CDR3 DNA is TGCGCCAGCAGCTTGCGCCCTAGCGGGACCTACGAGCAGTACTTC.

This clonotype was picked up many times. The rearrangement uses TRBV12-3 or TRBV12-4 and TRBJ1-2; TRBD1 might be the D (5 bases). V was shortened by 6 bases and J by 0 bases, with 8 bases between the two germline ends. This CDR3 spans 13 amino acids. The CDR3 bases are TGTGCCAGCAGATCGACAGCTAACTATGGCTACACCTTC. Its protein is CASRSTANYGYTF.